The present TCR beta chain was sequenced within a study of shared clonotypes between healthy human individuals. Findings and limits, study-wide: Sampling covered blood only; tissue repertoires likely differ.

Remarks on this clone: As yet, its antigen is unknown.

Produced via immunoSEQ multiplex PCR; TCRdb's table is partial and in-frame only. The sample holds about 1.5 million clones; approximately 98% are singletons and the top ten take about 0.45%. None of the donors, who were healthy HIV-negative adults, had recently had acute infections or vaccinations. Division of CD4+ cells produced a CD45RA+ naive subset and a CD45RA-negative memory subset. Sequencing was performed on naive CD4+ T cells sorted from blood. Stated subset: CD45RA+ positively selected. The clonotype comes from a man aged 25 to 40 in good health.

The CDR3 bases are TGTGCCAGCAGCTCCAGAGGGGGGACCGAAGGCACCATATATTTT. Protein sequence: CASSSRGGTEGTIYF. V gene TRBV7-2 combines with J gene TRBJ1-3, with a weak D call TRBD1 (6 bases). The CDR3 loop spans 15 amino acids. V lost 4 bases to trimming and J lost 9 bases, with 19 bases between them. The germline V gene has CDR1 SGHTA and CDR2 FQGNSA.